This TCR beta chain is drawn from a study of T cells after posttransplantation cyclophosphamide. The study's findings and limits: After PTCy, TRB diversity resembled that of CNI/methotrexate controls.

Per the germline V gene, CDR1 is MNHEY and CDR2 is SMNVEV (reference sequence). The CDR3 has 13 amino acids. Between the trimmed V and J ends, which lost 7 bases and 5 bases, there was a span of 14 bases. Profiled with immunoSEQ multiplex PCR; TCRdb holds only in-frame clones, not every one. The sample carries 5,000 or so clones, about 61% recorded once. With regard to this clone: Antigen specificity is unknown.

V gene TRBV27 combines with J gene TRBJ1-1; D may be TRBD1 (5 bases). The receptor was isolated from a woman aged 55 to 70 in good health, CMV-negative, and a related stem cell transplant donor. The source material was memory CD8+ T cells sorted from blood. Here the CDR3 reads CASTPAGQTEAFF. The CDR3 DNA reads TGTGCCAGCACCCCGGCAGGGCAGACTGAAGCTTTCTTT.